These 11 T cell receptor beta chains were all obtained from the same sample, sequenced in a study of spatial heterogeneity in lung cancer. Broader study findings: Expanded alpha and beta TCR counts within tumors tracked tumor mutation counts.

The time point: sample taken at primary tumor resection. TCRdb fed the 5' RACE reads into MiXCR, producing one record per CDR3 protein. The sample contains more than 7,500 distinct CDR3 sequences, 8.5% to 9% of which appear only once. These TCRs' antigens remain unknown. The material sequenced was lung tumor tissue, taken at surgery. These receptors originate from a female donor with early-stage non-small cell lung cancer.

In its sample, this clonotype ranks as medium-sized (0.01 to 0.1%). The V gene is TRBV20-1, the J gene TRBJ2-7, with 8 bases identical to TRBD2. Germline V gene lookup returns CDR1 DFQATT and CDR2 SNEGSKA (reference sequence). This CDR3 contains 12 residues. V lost 3 bases to trimming and J lost 6 bases; unmatched junction nucleotides: 4. The chain's CDR3 is CSASGGAGEQYF. The CDR3 nucleotides read TGCAGTGCTAGCGGGGGGGCCGGCGAGCAGTACTTC.

This clonotype qualifies as medium-sized. The rearrangement uses TRBV4-1 and TRBJ2-2, with D unclear. V was clipped by 1 base and J by 9 bases, with 15 bases between them. Germline V gene sequence: CDR1 MGHRA, CDR2 YSYEKL. The CDR3 has 15 amino acids. The CDR3 DNA is TGCGCCAGCAGCCAAGTAAATTCGGTTGGTCGGGAGCTGTTTTTT. Translating it yields CASSQVNSVGRELFF.

This clonotype was observed many times. The chain has TRBV12-3 or TRBV12-4 and TRBJ1-3; D is undetermined. Deletions cut 6 bases from V and 0 bases from J, with 12 bases between. CDR3 length equals 15 residues. The CDR3 loop reads CASSPVVGSGNTIYF. CDR3 DNA: TGTGCCAGCAGCCCCGTCGTAGGCTCTGGAAACACCATATATTTT.

In its sample, this clonotype was seen many times. The chain links TRBV5-5 to TRBJ2-1; tentative D call: TRBD2 (7 bases). Germline values: CDR1 SGHKS, CDR2 YYEKEE (reference sequence). Trimming took off 3 bases at V and 4 bases at J, with 20 bases between the two ends. This CDR3 is built from 17 residues. In DNA form, the CDR3 reads TGTGCCAGCAGCTCCCTGTGGTCCGCGGGGGCGTACAATGAGCAGTTCTTC. As protein: CASSSLWSAGAYNEQFF.

This chain links TRBV18 with TRBJ1-2; no definite D call. V was shortened by 0 bases and J by 2 bases, with 7 bases between the two germline ends. CDR3 length equals 14 residues. Germline CDR1 KGHSH, CDR2 LQKENI. CDR3 region: CASSPPEGNYGYTF. The CDR3 DNA is TGTGCCAGCTCACCACCCGAGGGAAACTATGGCTACACCTTC.

This clonotype was picked up many times. The chain combines TRBV9 with TRBJ2-1, with D maybe TRBD1 (6 bases). V dropped 3 bases and J dropped 10 bases, with 23 bases sitting between them. This CDR3 spans 16 amino acids. Germline CDR1 reads SGDLS; CDR2 reads YYNGEE. CDR3 in amino acids: CASSGALGQTGREQFF. The CDR3 DNA follows: TGTGCCAGCAGCGGTGCCCTCGGACAGACTGGCCGGGAGCAGTTCTTC.

The chain recombines TRBV2 with TRBJ2-7, with D possibly being TRBD1 or TRBD2 (5 bases each). The CDR3 is 13 residues long. V was cut by 6 bases and J by 6 bases, with 15 bases left in between. Per the germline V gene, CDR1 is SNHLY and CDR2 is FYNNEI. As DNA, the CDR3 is TGTGCCAGCAGCAGCGGCAGGGTTCGCGAGCAGTACTTC. It yields the protein CASSSGRVREQYF.

The sample holds many counts of this clonotype. The J gene is TRBJ2-1, the V gene TRBV12-3 or TRBV12-4, with 8 bases fitting TRBD2. CDR3 length: 12 residues. After removal of 5 bases from V and 9 bases from J, the junction contained 3 bases not matched to a gene. CDR3 amino acids: CASSRGGREQFF. DNA of the CDR3: TGTGCCAGCAGTCGGGGGGGCCGTGAGCAGTTCTTC.

This clonotype showed up many times. The chain couples TRBV3-1 to TRBJ1-1, with 8 bases identical to TRBD1. This CDR3 spans 14 amino acids. Trimming removed 1 base from V and 4 bases from J; junction bases left unmatched: 2. CDR1 LGHDT and CDR2 YNNKEL come from the germline V gene (reference sequence). The CDR3 sequence is CASSQGTGTTEAFF. In DNA, the CDR3 is TGTGCCAGCAGCCAAGGGACAGGGACCACTGAAGCTTTCTTT.

This clonotype is medium-sized in the sample. The junction departs from the called germline gene at one end, perhaps through a read error. This rearrangement joins TRBV11-2 to TRBJ2-5; weak D call: TRBD2 (6 bases). The CDR3 is 13 residues long. Germline V gene lookup returns CDR1 SGHAT and CDR2 FQNNGV. The CDR3 DNA follows: TGCGCCAGCAGCTTGGGAGGAGAAGAGACCCAGTACTTC. This translates into CASSLGGEETQYF.

The chain employs TRBV20-1 and TRBJ2-5; D is perhaps TRBD1 or TRBD2 (7 bases each). The CDR3 spans 13 residues. Germline CDR1 reads DFQATT; CDR2 reads SNEGSKA (reference sequence). The CDR3 here is CSAITGAGRAQYF. DNA of the CDR3: TGCAGCGCCATCACAGGGGCAGGGAGGGCCCAGTACTTC.